Shown below are 13 T cell receptor beta chains from a single sample sequenced in a study of blood T cell repertoires in COVID-19. Data came from immunoSEQ multiplex PCR; TCRdb stores just in-frame clones and leaves some out. The sample has 90,000 to 120,000 clones, 85% to 90% seen once. Sample: peripheral blood. The source is an elderly woman with acute or convalescent COVID-19.

The gene calls are TRBV5-1 and TRBJ1-2; 12 positions match TRBD1. CDR1 and CDR2 (germline): SGHRS, YFSETQ. The CDR3 sequence is 18 residues long. The junction had 14 bases not matched to a gene; V was cut back by 4 bases and J by 4 bases. CDR3 in amino acids: CASSPPPGTGGDGYGYTF. The CDR3 DNA follows: TGCGCCAGCAGCCCACCTCCCGGGACAGGGGGCGACGGCTATGGCTACACCTTC.

The chain links TRBV6-2 or TRBV6-3 to TRBJ2-1; 13 nucleotides match TRBD2. The CDR3 spans 21 residues. J was trimmed by 1 base and V by 4 bases; bases with no gene match: 16. The germline CDR1 and CDR2 sequences are MNHEY and SVGEGT. The CDR3 here is CASSWTLTGRTSGGSYNEQFF. In DNA, the CDR3 is TGTGCCAGCAGTTGGACTTTGACAGGTAGGACTAGCGGGGGATCCTACAATGAGCAGTTCTTC.

This clone was counted only a few times. The V gene is TRBV4-1, the J gene TRBJ2-7; D is perhaps TRBD2 (5 bases). Germline V gives CDR1 MGHRA, CDR2 YSYEKL. The CDR3 runs to 15 residues. V lost 2 bases, J lost 3 bases, and 14 bases lay in between. Written as DNA, the CDR3 is TGCGCCAGCAGCCAACTTGACACCGGGGACTACGAGCAGTACTTC. It codes for CASSQLDTGDYEQYF.

Turning to this clone: This sample includes further DNA sequences coding for the same CDR3. The chain couples TRBV7-7 to TRBJ2-5; the match to TRBD1 covers 10 bases. The CDR3 contains 14 residues. With 4 bases clipped from V and 4 bases from J, the junction kept 3 bases outside the gene matches. Per the germline V gene, CDR1 is SSHAT and CDR2 is FNYEAQ (reference sequence). The CDR3 bases are TGTGCCAGCAGCTCAGGACAGGGGGGAGAGACCCAGTACTTC. Translating it yields CASSSGQGGETQYF.

CDR3 nucleotide sequence: TGTGCCAGCAGTTATCACCGGGATCGTGGGGAGACCCAGTACTTC. Protein product: CASSYHRDRGETQYF. The chain links TRBV6-2 or TRBV6-3 to TRBJ2-5; D may be TRBD2 (5 bases). This CDR3 is built from 15 residues. Germline lookup yields CDR1 MNHEY and CDR2 SVGEGT. V shed 3 bases and J shed 5 bases, with 16 bases lying between them.

This chain connects TRBV5-6 to TRBJ1-2, with D hard to call. Germline V lookup: CDR1 SGHDT, CDR2 YYEEEE. There are 13 residues in the CDR3. V was clipped by 5 bases and J by 3 bases, with 11 bases between them. The CDR3 loop reads CASRTWLDYGYTF. In nucleotides, the CDR3 is TGTGCCAGCAGGACTTGGCTCGACTATGGCTACACCTTC.

This clone was detected a few times. The chain employs TRBV28 and TRBJ1-3; weak D call: TRBD1 (5 bases). V shed 10 bases and J shed 1 base, with 14 bases lying between them. CDR3 length: 14 residues. Germline CDR1 MDHEN, CDR2 SYDVKM. CDR3 DNA sequence: TGTGCCACTACACAAGGGACTTCTGGAAACACCATATATTTT. This translates into CATTQGTSGNTIYF.

The chain carries TRBV2 and TRBJ2-7, with 7 bases identical to TRBD1. This CDR3 has 13 amino acids. V shed 3 bases and J 5 bases; nucleotides not matched to a gene: 4. Germline-derived CDR1 and CDR2 are SNHLY and FYNNEI. DNA for the CDR3: TGTGCCAGCAGTGACCAGGGGGTGGACGAGCAGTACTTC. Translation: CASSDQGVDEQYF.

This chain joins TRBV6-5 and TRBJ1-5; TRBD1 might be the D (5 bases). CDR3 length equals 14 residues. Trimming left V 2 bases short and J 5 bases short, with 10 bases between. Germline CDR1 reads MNHEY; CDR2 reads SVGAGI. The CDR3 DNA follows: TGTGCCAGCAGTTACGGCAGGGAGGATCAGCCCCAGCATTTT. It codes for CASSYGREDQPQHF.

This chain joins TRBV5-6 and TRBJ1-2, with a tentative D call TRBD1 (5 bases). Looked up from germline, CDR1 is SGHDT and CDR2 is YYEEEE. V shed 4 bases and J shed 6 bases, with 10 bases lying between them. The CDR3 runs to 12 residues. The CDR3 spells CASSLWTNGYTF. DNA of the CDR3: TGTGCCAGCAGCCTATGGACAAATGGCTACACCTTC.

The chain links TRBV5-1 to TRBJ2-5; 11 nucleotides match TRBD1. V trimming: 2 bases; J trimming: 4 bases; junction bases outside the gene matches: 10. Germline assignment: CDR1 SGHRS and CDR2 YFSETQ. The CDR3 contains 17 residues. The CDR3 DNA sequence: TGCGCCAGCAGCTTCTCCTCTCGGACAGGGGGCCCAGAGACCCAGTACTTC. Its translation is CASSFSSRTGGPETQYF.

The genes are TRBV7-2 and TRBJ2-2, with 7 bases matching TRBD1. The CDR3 loop spans 15 amino acids. Germline trimming cut 1 base from V and 1 base from J; bases unmatched to any gene: 0. From germline, CDR1 is SGHTA and CDR2 FQGNSA. CDR3 bases: TGTGCCAGCAGCTTAGGACAGGGGAACACCGGGGAGCTGTTTTTT. It is translated as CASSLGQGNTGELFF.

This chain uses TRBV2 with TRBJ2-3, with 10 bases fitting TRBD2. The CDR3 has 13 residues. In germline, CDR1 is SNHLY, CDR2 FYNNEI. V shed 7 bases, J shed 5 bases, and the junction held 3 bases outside the gene matches. Written as DNA, the CDR3 is TGTGCCAGCATGAGCGGGGGGGGAGATACGCAGTATTTT. Amino acid sequence: CASMSGGGDTQYF. The complete variable domain, with remaining parts taken from reference TRBV2 and TRBJ2-3, reads EPEVTQTPSHQVTQMGQEVILRCVPISNHLYFYWYRQILGQKVEFLVSFYNNEISEKSEIFDDQFSVERPDGSNFTLKIRSTKLEDSAMYFCASMSGGGDTQYFGPGTRLTVL.